The 22 T cell receptor beta chains below were found in one sample sequenced in a study of cytomegalovirus exposure and HLA in healthy donors. This PCR relied on a set of 60 Vbeta primers and 13 Jbeta primers. Data came from immunoSEQ multiplex PCR; TCRdb stores just in-frame clones and leaves some out. The repertoire holds more than 60,000 clones, with about 80% as singletons. Sequencing input: PBMCs. These TCRs come from a woman aged 25 to 39 in good health and CMV-seronegative.

The rearrangement joins TRBV7-8 to TRBJ1-5; D is undetermined. Germline V gene sequence: CDR1 SGHVS, CDR2 FQNEAQ. Trimming removed 1 base from V and 0 bases from J, with 13 bases in between. The CDR3 is made up of 17 amino acids. The CDR3 region is CASSLGGVGYSNQPQHF. As DNA, the CDR3 is TGTGCCAGCAGCTTAGGGGGAGTGGGTTATAGCAATCAGCCCCAGCATTTT. Drawing the rest from reference TRBV7-8 and TRBJ1-5, the complete variable domain is GAGVSQSPRYKVAKRGQDVALRCDPISGHVSLFWYQQALGQGPEFLTYFQNEAQLDKSGLPSDRFFAERPEGSVSTLKIQRTQQEDSAVYLCASSLGGVGYSNQPQHFGDGTRLSIL.

The chain carries TRBV4-1 and TRBJ2-2, with D unresolved. V was clipped by 6 bases and J by 5 bases, with 7 bases between them. CDR1 and CDR2 from the germline V gene are MGHRA and YSYEKL. The CDR3 consists of 12 residues. In nucleotides, the CDR3 is TGCGCCAGCAGTCCCGTTACCGGGGAGCTGTTTTTT. It codes for CASSPVTGELFF.

This clone appeared a few times. V usage is TRBV7-9 and J usage is TRBJ1-1; 8 positions agree with TRBD1. The CDR3 length is 13 residues. V lost 11 bases to trimming and J lost 5 bases; unmatched junction nucleotides: 10. Germline-derived CDR1 and CDR2 are SEHNR and FQNEAQ (reference sequence). The chain's CDR3 is CAGKTGADTEAFF. Here the CDR3 DNA reads TGTGCCGGCAAGACAGGGGCGGATACTGAAGCTTTCTTT. Full variable domain (missing parts from reference TRBV7-9 and TRBJ1-1): DTGVSQNPRHKITKRGQNVTFRCDPISEHNRLYWYRQTLGQGPEFLTYFQNEAQLEKSRLLSDRFSAERPKGSFSTLEIQRTEQGDSAMYLCAGKTGADTEAFFGQGTRLTVV.

The chain employs TRBV15 and TRBJ2-7, with D maybe TRBD2 (6 bases). This CDR3 is 15 amino acids long. In germline, CDR1 is LNHNV, CDR2 YYDKDF (reference sequence). V lost 0 bases, J lost 3 bases, and 12 bases lay in between. In DNA form, the CDR3 reads TGTGCCACCAGCAGAGATAGGCGGGGTTTCTACGAGCAGTACTTC. This translates into CATSRDRRGFYEQYF.

This clone was counted once. This rearrangement joins TRBV2 to TRBJ1-2; D gene unclear. The CDR3 covers 13 residues. Germline lookup yields CDR1 SNHLY and CDR2 FYNNEI. V shed 5 bases and J shed 7 bases, with 14 bases lying between them. The CDR3 DNA reads as TGTGCCAGCAGTTACCCGGGGTATGGTGGCTACACCTTC. It translates to CASSYPGYGGYTF.

The gene calls are TRBV27 and TRBJ1-1; the match to TRBD1 covers 8 bases. V was pared by 3 bases and J by 3 bases, with 3 bases of the junction left unmatched. Germline V lookup: CDR1 MNHEY, CDR2 SMNVEV (reference sequence). The CDR3 consists of 14 residues. CDR3 nucleotide sequence: TGTGCCAGCAGTTTCCCAGGGGGCGACACTGAAGCTTTCTTT. This gives the protein CASSFPGGDTEAFF.

This chain links TRBV9 with TRBJ1-2; tentatively, D is TRBD1 (6 bases). The length of the CDR3 is 14 residues. CDR1 is SGDLS, CDR2 YYNGEE, per germline. V was clipped by 2 bases and J by 4 bases, with 12 bases between them. CDR3 nucleotides: TGTGCCAGCAGCGTCACCGACAGGAGCTATGGCTACACCTTC. Encoded protein: CASSVTDRSYGYTF.

This chain uses TRBV6-6 with TRBJ1-1; possibly TRBD1 for D (5 bases). CDR1 is MNHNY and CDR2 is SVGAGI in the germline V gene (reference sequence). The CDR3 spans 15 residues. Deletions cut 6 bases from V and 0 bases from J, with 14 bases between. The CDR3 loop reads CASSLLGGMNTEAFF. The CDR3 region has the DNA TGTGCCAGCAGCCTCCTCGGGGGGATGAACACTGAAGCTTTCTTT.

The chain links TRBV5-1 to TRBJ2-7; 9 bases line up with TRBD2. The CDR3 spans 16 residues. The germline CDR1 and CDR2 sequences are SGHRS and YFSETQ. J was trimmed by 1 base and V by 0 bases; bases with no gene match: 5. CDR3 coding DNA: TGCGCCAGCAGCTTGGCCGTAGCGGGGGTATCCTACGAGCAGTACTTC. Translated, it gives CASSLAVAGVSYEQYF.

The J gene is TRBJ1-4, the V gene TRBV11-2; 8 bases fit TRBD1. The CDR3 spans 19 residues. Germline-derived CDR1 and CDR2 are SGHAT and FQNNGV. V gave up 0 bases and J gave up 8 bases; unmatched junction bases: 17. CDR3 amino acids: CASSLDLGAVGQVDEKLFF. Written as DNA, the CDR3 is TGTGCCAGCAGCTTAGATTTAGGTGCGGTGGGACAGGTTGACGAAAAACTGTTTTTT.

The rearrangement joins TRBV30 to TRBJ2-4; no reliable D call. From germline, CDR1 is GTSNPN and CDR2 SVGIG (reference sequence). The CDR3 extends over 12 amino acids. V lost 4 bases and J 5 bases, leaving 9 bases between the germline ends. CDR3 nucleotides: TGTGCCTGGACCCTTATCGAAAACATTCAGTACTTC. Translating gives CAWTLIENIQYF.

The rearrangement joins TRBV15 to TRBJ1-5; 12 bases match TRBD1. Unmatched junction bases numbered 7, after V lost 7 bases and J lost 6 bases. The CDR3 runs to 15 residues. Germline values: CDR1 LNHNV, CDR2 YYDKDF (reference sequence). This CDR3 is CATKSEGQGAQPQHF. For the CDR3, the DNA is TGTGCCACCAAGTCAGAGGGACAGGGGGCTCAGCCCCAGCATTTT.

The chain joins TRBV9 to TRBJ2-1; D gene ambiguous. V was pared by 4 bases and J by 9 bases, with 8 bases between. The CDR3 is 11 amino acids. CDR1 is SGDLS and CDR2 is YYNGEE in the germline V gene. CDR3 DNA: TGTGCCAGCAGCTCAGCGACTGAGCAGTTCTTC. It encodes CASSSATEQFF.

In this sample, this clone turned up once. The chain is built from TRBV30 and TRBJ1-3; no firm D call. This CDR3 is built from 14 residues. The germline V gene encodes CDR1 GTSNPN and CDR2 SVGIG (reference sequence). V was clipped by 2 bases and J by 5 bases, with 13 bases between them. CDR3 DNA: TGTGCCTGGAGTCCTCAGATTGTAAGAAACACCATATATTTT. Protein sequence: CAWSPQIVRNTIYF.

The genes are TRBV7-2 and TRBJ2-3; possibly TRBD2 for D (5 bases). Per the germline V gene, CDR1 is SGHTA and CDR2 is FQGNSA. This CDR3 is built from 15 residues. V lost 1 base to trimming and J lost 2 bases, with 10 bases between them. The CDR3 sequence is CASSLDTGYTDTQYF. The CDR3 bases are TGTGCCAGCAGCTTAGATACGGGGTACACAGATACGCAGTATTTT.

The chain is built from TRBV9 and TRBJ2-3; D is perhaps TRBD2 (5 bases). Per germline, CDR1 SGDLS and CDR2 YYNGEE. This CDR3 contains 15 residues. V lost 0 bases, J lost 4 bases, and 12 bases lay in between. This chain's CDR3 is CASSVAGSHADTQYF. CDR3 DNA sequence: TGTGCCAGCAGCGTAGCGGGAAGTCACGCAGATACGCAGTATTTT. The variable domain in full, with the rest retrieved from reference TRBV9 and TRBJ2-3, is DSGVTQTPKHLITATGQRVTLRCSPRSGDLSVYWYQQSLDQGLQFLIQYYNGEERAKGNILERFSAQQFPDLHSELNLSSLELGDSALYFCASSVAGSHADTQYFGPGTRLTVL.

As DNA, the CDR3 is TGCGCCAGCAGCCAAGATCAAGGGGTTGGAAACACCATATATTTT. Translating gives CASSQDQGVGNTIYF. The chain uses TRBV4-1 and TRBJ1-3, with D possibly TRBD1 on 5 matching bases. The CDR3 runs 15 residues. V was pared by 0 bases and J by 3 bases, with 9 bases between. CDR1 MGHRA and CDR2 YSYEKL come from the germline V gene.

DNA for the CDR3: TGCGCCAGCAGCCGCGAACTAGCGAGTGGGGAGAGGGGGGAGCTGTTTTTT. Translation gives CASSRELASGERGELFF. V and J are TRBV4-3 and TRBJ2-2; 7 nucleotides align to TRBD2. The CDR3 has 17 amino acids. Trimming at V came to 4 bases and at J to 8 bases, leaving 16 bases not matched to a gene. The germline V gene encodes CDR1 LGHNA and CDR2 YSLEER.

The CDR3 sequence: CASSTSPDTQYF. In DNA, the CDR3 is TGTGCCAGCAGCACTAGTCCAGATACGCAGTATTTT. The chain uses TRBV5-4 and TRBJ2-3; maybe TRBD2 (5 bases). The CDR3 has 12 amino acids. CDR1 is SGHNT and CDR2 is YYREEE in the germline V gene (reference sequence). V was trimmed by 4 bases and J by 4 bases, leaving 7 bases between them.

V usage is TRBV11-2 and J usage is TRBJ2-1; D is possibly TRBD1 (5 bases). CDR3 length: 13 amino acids. The V gene lost 0 bases and the J gene lost 12 bases, with 12 bases spanning the gap. Germline V gene data show CDR1 as SGHAT and CDR2 as FQNNGV. Here the CDR3 reads CASSLDGQGGQFF. Written as DNA, the CDR3 is TGTGCCAGCAGCTTAGATGGGCAGGGTGGGCAGTTCTTC.

The chain joins TRBV5-1 to TRBJ1-5, with 8 bases fitting TRBD1. V lost 3 bases to trimming and J lost 6 bases; unmatched junction nucleotides: 5. The CDR3 length is 14 residues. Germline V lookup: CDR1 SGHRS, CDR2 YFSETQ. CDR3 loop: CASSYGQGGQPQHF. CDR3 bases: TGCGCCAGCAGCTACGGACAGGGAGGTCAGCCCCAGCATTTT.

The chain couples TRBV6-5 to TRBJ1-5; 10 positions agree with TRBD1. The CDR3 is 14 amino acids. The germline V gene has CDR1 MNHEY and CDR2 SVGAGI. Trimming cost V 10 bases and J 13 bases; bases outside gene matches: 16. This CDR3 is CAKSYGDRGPEQHF. As DNA, the CDR3 is TGTGCCAAGAGTTACGGGGACAGGGGCCCAGAGCAGCATTTT.